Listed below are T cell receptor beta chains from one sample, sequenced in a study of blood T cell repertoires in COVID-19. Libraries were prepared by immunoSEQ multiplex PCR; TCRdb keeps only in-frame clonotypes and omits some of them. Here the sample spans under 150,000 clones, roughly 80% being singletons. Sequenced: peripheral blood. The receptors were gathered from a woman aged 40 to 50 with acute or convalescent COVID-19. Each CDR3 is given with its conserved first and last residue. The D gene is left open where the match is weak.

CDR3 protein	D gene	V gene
CASSPNGGQGSGYTF	TRBD1	TRBV9
CASSLRRPGQVESGANVLTF	TRBD1	TRBV27
CASNSELNTEAFF	NA	TRBV6-5
CASSPPSFQETQYF	NA	TRBV9
CASNPGRTSSYNEQFF	NA	TRBV27
CASSQVLYGGINNEQFF	NA	TRBV4-1
CASSRRLRERGNTIYF	NA	TRBV6-2/TRBV6-3
CASMGQGSYEQFF	NA	TRBV2
CASSEEPITDTQYF	NA	TRBV10-1
CASSLQGNQPQHF	NA	TRBV5-1
CASSRGYGYTF	NA	TRBV19
CASSQSSTNNEQFF	NA	TRBV11-2
CASSSSGGAGANVLTF	TRBD2	TRBV5-1
CASSTGASNYGYTF	NA	TRBV2
CASRPEAGNTIYF	NA	TRBV6-5
CASSPQTGPYGYTF	TRBD1	TRBV27
CASSPIIGVGANVLTF	NA	TRBV18
CSVSQGLSYGYTF	NA	TRBV29-1
CASSGPWPQYGYTF	NA	TRBV9
CAWNERNQPQHF	NA	TRBV30
CASSLAGGNQPQHF	NA	TRBV5-4
CASTPEQGGGYTF	NA	TRBV5-6
CASSDQGYTEAFF	NA	TRBV11-2
CASSSRDSITYEQYF	TRBD1	TRBV9
CASRPRASGASTDTQYF	TRBD2	TRBV19
CASSPGGQGYEKLFF	TRBD1	TRBV18
CASSPTGGQRKFF	NA	TRBV11-2
CASSPYQGMGETQYF	NA	TRBV6-5